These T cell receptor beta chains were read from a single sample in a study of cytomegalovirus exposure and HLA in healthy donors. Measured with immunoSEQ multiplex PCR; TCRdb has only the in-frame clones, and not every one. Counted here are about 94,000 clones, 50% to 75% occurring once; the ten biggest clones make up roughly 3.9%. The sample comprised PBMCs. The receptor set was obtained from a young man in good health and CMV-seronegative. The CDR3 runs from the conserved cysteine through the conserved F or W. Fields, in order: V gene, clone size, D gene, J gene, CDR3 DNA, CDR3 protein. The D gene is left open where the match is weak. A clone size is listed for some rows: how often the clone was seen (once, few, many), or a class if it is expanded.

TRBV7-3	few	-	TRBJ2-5	TGTGCCAGCAGCTTAACCAGGGAAGAGACCCAGTACTTC	CASSLTREETQYF
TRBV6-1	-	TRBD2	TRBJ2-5	TGTGCCAGCAGAGACCGACTAGCGGGAGAGACCCAGTACTTC	CASRDRLAGETQYF
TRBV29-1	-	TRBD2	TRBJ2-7	TGCAGCGTTGGGGCTAGCGGGGGATACGAGCAGTACTTC	CSVGASGGYEQYF
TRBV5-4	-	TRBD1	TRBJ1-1	TGTGCCAGCAGCCCTACAGGGGTGAACACTGAAGCTTTCTTT	CASSPTGVNTEAFF
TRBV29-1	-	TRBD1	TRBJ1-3	TGCAGCGTAGGACAGGCGGTAAACACCATATATTTT	CSVGQAVNTIYF
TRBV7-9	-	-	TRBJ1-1	TGTGCCAGCAGCTTATATTCTTCCCGGGGGAACACTGAAGCTTTCTTT	CASSLYSSRGNTEAFF
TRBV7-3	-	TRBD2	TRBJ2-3	TGTGCCAGCAGTGACATAGCGGGAGGGCCAGATACGCAGTATTTT	CASSDIAGGPDTQYF
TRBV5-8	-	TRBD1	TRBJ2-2	TGTGCCAGCAGCTTCGGGACAGGGAACACCGGGGAGCTGTTTTTT	CASSFGTGNTGELFF
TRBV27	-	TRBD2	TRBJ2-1	TGTGCCAGCAGTTTTCGGACTAGCGGGAGCAATGAGCAGTTCTTC	CASSFRTSGSNEQFF
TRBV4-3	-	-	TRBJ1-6	TGCGCCAGCAGCCAAGAAGCGAGGACACTGAGCTCCTATAATTCACCCCTCCACTTT	CASSQEARTLSSYNSPLHF
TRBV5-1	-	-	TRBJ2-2	TGCGCCAGCAGCTTACAAGGAAGCGACGGGGAGCTGTTTTTT	CASSLQGSDGELFF
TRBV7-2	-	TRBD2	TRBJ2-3	TGTGCCAGCAGCTGGACTAGCGGGGGAAGCACAGATACGCAGTATTTT	CASSWTSGGSTDTQYF
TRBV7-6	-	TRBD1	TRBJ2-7	TGTGCCAGCAGCTTGAGCCTGGGACAGCGCTACGAGCAGTACTTC	CASSLSLGQRYEQYF
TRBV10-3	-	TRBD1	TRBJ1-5	TGTGCCATCAGTGAGGCGGGACAGGGGGACAATCAGCCCCAGCATTTT	CAISEAGQGDNQPQHF
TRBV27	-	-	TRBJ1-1	TGTGCCAGCAGTTTAGGGCCAATCACTGAAGCTTTCTTT	CASSLGPITEAFF
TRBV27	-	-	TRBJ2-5	TGTGCCAGCAGTTTAGGACAGAAAGAGACCCAGTACTTC	CASSLGQKETQYF
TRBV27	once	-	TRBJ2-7	TGTGCCACCGGTAGGGGGATCTCCTACGAGCAGTACTTC	CATGRGISYEQYF
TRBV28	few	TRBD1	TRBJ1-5	TGTGCCAGCAGTTTAAGGGACAGGGTCAACCAGCCCCAGCATTTT	CASSLRDRVNQPQHF
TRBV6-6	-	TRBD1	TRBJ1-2	TGTGCCAGCTCTAGGGGACAGGAGAACTATGGCTACACCTTC	CASSRGQENYGYTF
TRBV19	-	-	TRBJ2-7	TGTGCCAGTAGTATAGATGAGAGGTACGAGCAGTACTTC	CASSIDERYEQYF
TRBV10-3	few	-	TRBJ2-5	TGTGCCATCAGTGAATCAGCGCTCCAAGAGACCCAGTACTTC	CAISESALQETQYF
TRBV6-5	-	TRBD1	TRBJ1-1	TGTGCCAGCAGTCACCCGGGACAGGGACCCACTGAAGCTTTCTTT	CASSHPGQGPTEAFF
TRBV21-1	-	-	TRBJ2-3	TGTGCCAGCAGCAAAGTTCCGCTCTGGCTGACTAGCGGGAGGGTAACAGATACGCAGTATTTT	CASSKVPLWLTSGRVTDTQYF
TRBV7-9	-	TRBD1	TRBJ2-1	TGTGCCAGCAGCTTACGGCCGGACAGGGATGCTGGCAATGAGCAGTTCTTC	CASSLRPDRDAGNEQFF
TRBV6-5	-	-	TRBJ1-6	TGTGCCAGCAGCTTCGACCCTAGGTCCCGGTCCCTCCACTTT	CASSFDPRSRSLHF
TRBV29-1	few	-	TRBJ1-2	TGCAGCGTTGGAGCGCGTTTGGTTTCCGAATATGGCTACACCTTC	CSVGARLVSEYGYTF
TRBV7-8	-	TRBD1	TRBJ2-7	TGTGCCAGCAGCAGATCGGACAGGGGACTTACCTACGAGCAGTACTTC	CASSRSDRGLTYEQYF
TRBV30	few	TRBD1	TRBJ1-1	TGTGCCTGGGCAGGGGGGAACACTGAAGCTTTCTTT	CAWAGGNTEAFF